These 30 T cell receptor beta chains share one sample of origin, sequenced in a study of blood T cell repertoires in COVID-19. Assay used: immunoSEQ multiplex PCR; TCRdb lists only in-frame clones, some missing. The sample lists about 190,000 clones; roughly 89% were seen once. Sequencing was carried out using peripheral blood. These receptors were collected from a man aged 35 to 55 with acute or convalescent COVID-19.

This chain joins TRBV6-4 and TRBJ2-3, with 10 bases lining up with TRBD2. The CDR3 loop spans 15 amino acids. The V and J ends lost 2 bases and 3 bases, in that order; junction bases with no gene match: 2. In germline, CDR1 is MRHNA, CDR2 SNTAGT. The CDR3 reads CASSDGAGGTDTQYF. The CDR3 DNA follows: TGTGCCAGCAGTGACGGAGCGGGGGGGACAGATACGCAGTATTTT.

The V call is TRBV7-6, the J call TRBJ2-7; 12 bases match TRBD2. V lost 7 bases and J lost 3; bases outside the gene matches: 7. Germline V gene sequence: CDR1 SGHVS, CDR2 FNYEAQ. This CDR3 contains 15 residues. As DNA, the CDR3 is TGTGCCAGCACTCCTGGGACTAGCGGGCGCTACGAGCAGTACTTC. The encoded protein is CASTPGTSGRYEQYF.

This clone is a singleton in its sample. The chain has TRBV18 and TRBJ2-2; D is ambiguous. Trimming took 5 bases from V and 4 from J, leaving 17 bases between them. CDR3 length equals 16 residues. Germline loops: CDR1 KGHSH, CDR2 LQKENI. The CDR3 DNA is TGTGCCAGCTCATTGCCCGGGTCCTGGCCCACCGGGGAGCTGTTTTTT. This codes for CASSLPGSWPTGELFF.

The V gene is TRBV19, the J gene TRBJ2-5, with D perhaps TRBD1 (5 bases). V was clipped by 4 bases and J by 2 bases, with 11 bases between them. The CDR3 runs to 14 residues. CDR1 LNHDA and CDR2 SQIVND come from the germline V gene (reference sequence). This chain's CDR3 is CASSSWQGQETQYF. The DNA of the CDR3 is TGTGCCAGTAGTAGTTGGCAGGGTCAAGAGACCCAGTACTTC.

The V call is TRBV7-8, the J call TRBJ1-2; no firm D call. The CDR3 spans 16 residues. V was trimmed by 1 base and J by 4 bases, leaving 16 bases between them. Germline V gene data show CDR1 as SGHVS and CDR2 as FQNEAQ. The CDR3 loop is CASSLGVGSSGYGYTF. Written as DNA, the CDR3 is TGTGCCAGCAGCTTAGGGGTCGGGAGTTCAGGCTATGGCTACACCTTC.

The V gene is TRBV5-1, the J gene TRBJ2-7; 8 bases are shared with TRBD1. Germline loops: CDR1 SGHRS, CDR2 YFSETQ. After removal of 2 bases from V and 3 bases from J, the junction contained 7 bases not matched to a gene. The CDR3 totals 15 residues. The CDR3, as DNA: TGCGCCAGCAGCTTAGCTCCGACAGGGGTCTACGAGCAGTACTTC. This translates into CASSLAPTGVYEQYF.

This clone occurred a few times. CDR3: CASSVDRGDTEAFF. CDR3 DNA: TGTGCCAGCAGCGTGGACAGGGGGGACACTGAAGCTTTCTTT. This chain uses TRBV7-9 with TRBJ1-1; 10 bases fit TRBD1. The CDR3 totals 14 residues. V lost 5 bases, J lost 3 bases, and 3 bases stayed unmatched. Germline V CDR1 and CDR2: SEHNR, FQNEAQ (reference sequence).

This clone came up a few times. The V call is TRBV19, the J call TRBJ1-5, with a tentative D call TRBD1 (5 bases). The length of the CDR3 is 15 residues. Germline V lookup: CDR1 LNHDA, CDR2 SQIVND (reference sequence). The V end lost 2 bases, the J end lost 5 bases, and 13 bases lay between the germline ends. Written as DNA, the CDR3 is TGTGCCAGTAGTATATGGCAGGGAGGGCATCAGCCCCAGCATTTT. It translates to CASSIWQGGHQPQHF.

This clone was seen a handful of times. The chain carries TRBV29-1 and TRBJ1-6; no firm D call. V was clipped by 3 bases and J by 16 bases, with 13 bases between them. Germline assignment: CDR1 SQVTM and CDR2 ANQGSEA. The CDR3 runs to 11 residues. The CDR3 here is CSVDRGGVLHF. The CDR3 region has the DNA TGCAGCGTTGATAGAGGTGGAGTACTCCACTTT. The variable domain in full, with the rest retrieved from reference TRBV29-1 and TRBJ1-6, is SAVISQKPSRDICQRGTSLTIQCQVDSQVTMMFWYRQQPGQSLTLIATANQGSEATYESGFVIDKFPISRPNLTFSTLTVSNMSPEDSSIYLCSVDRGGVLHFGNGTRLTVT.

In its sample, this clone was seen once. The chain combines TRBV5-1 with TRBJ2-1, with TRBD2 identical over 8 bases. The ends lost 1 base at V and 9 bases at J; junction bases unmatched: 6. CDR1 and CDR2 (germline): SGHRS, YFSETQ. CDR3 length: 14 residues. The CDR3 DNA follows: TGCGCCAGCAGCTTGATGACTAGCGAAGCTGAGCAGTTCTTC. This translates into CASSLMTSEAEQFF. Variable domain in full (rest from reference TRBV5-1 and TRBJ2-1): KAGVTQTPRYLIKTRGQQVTLSCSPISGHRSVSWYQQTPGQGLQFLFEYFSETQRNKGNFPGRFSGRQFSNSRSEMNVSTLELGDSALYLCASSLMTSEAEQFFGPGTRLTVL.

The chain couples TRBV29-1 to TRBJ2-7; maybe TRBD1 (6 bases). V gave up 6 bases and J gave up 3 bases, with 15 bases separating them. Germline V lookup: CDR1 SQVTM, CDR2 ANQGSEA. The CDR3 loop spans 13 amino acids. CDR3 residues: CSVRDRHFYEQYF. For the CDR3, the DNA is TGCAGCGTGCGAGACAGGCACTTCTACGAGCAGTACTTC.

This chain uses TRBV30 with TRBJ1-2; 9 bases agree with TRBD1. Germline V gives CDR1 GTSNPN, CDR2 SVGIG (reference sequence). V lost 3 bases to trimming and J lost 4 bases; unmatched junction nucleotides: 3. The CDR3 sequence is 13 residues long. CDR3 DNA: TGTGCCTGGAGCCTGGGACAGGGCTATGGCTACACCTTC. It codes for CAWSLGQGYGYTF. The full variable domain, its missing parts supplied by reference TRBV30 and TRBJ1-2, is SQTIHQWPATLVQPVGSPLSLECTVEGTSNPNLYWYRQAAGRGLQLLFYSVGIGQISSEVPQNLSASRPQDRQFILSSKKLLLSDSGFYLCAWSLGQGYGYTFGSGTRLTVV.

The gene calls are TRBV4-3 and TRBJ2-3; 10 bases are a match to TRBD1. V was pared by 3 bases and J by 6 bases, with 12 bases of the junction left unmatched. CDR3 length equals 17 residues. Germline CDR1 LGHNA, CDR2 YSLEER. CDR3 sequence: CASSHARGGDRGDTQYF. The CDR3, as DNA: TGCGCCAGCAGCCATGCTAGGGGCGGGGACAGGGGCGATACGCAGTATTTT.

The chain couples TRBV27 to TRBJ2-7; D is perhaps TRBD1 (8 bases). Germline V gives CDR1 MNHEY, CDR2 SMNVEV (reference sequence). V lost 0 bases to trimming and J lost 4 bases, with 22 bases between them. This CDR3 spans 18 amino acids. The CDR3 DNA follows: TGTGCCAGCAGTTTATCCTTCCCCGACAGGGGACTAATTTACGAGCAGTACTTC. This encodes CASSLSFPDRGLIYEQYF.

The gene calls are TRBV19 and TRBJ1-5; D remains unclear. This CDR3 contains 14 residues. Germline V gene lookup returns CDR1 LNHDA and CDR2 SQIVND (reference sequence). Trimming shortened V by 4 bases and J by 0 bases, and 7 bases separated the two germline ends. The DNA for the CDR3 is TGTGCCAGTAGTAACAGACCTAGCAATCAGCCCCAGCATTTT. Translated: CASSNRPSNQPQHF.

The genes are TRBV7-2 and TRBJ2-5; D might be TRBD2 (6 bases). Trimming took off 0 bases at V and 0 bases at J, with 17 bases between the two ends. CDR1 is SGHTA, CDR2 FQGNSA, per germline. This CDR3 region has 18 residues. Here the CDR3 DNA reads TGTGCCAGCAGCTTAGCGACCTTCTCCGGAGGGGACCAAGAGACCCAGTACTTC. It codes for CASSLATFSGGDQETQYF. The variable domain in full, completed from reference TRBV7-2 and TRBJ2-5, reads GAGVSQSPSNKVTEKGKDVELRCDPISGHTALYWYRQSLGQGLEFLIYFQGNSAPDKSGLPSDRFSAERTGGSVSTLTIQRTQQEDSAVYLCASSLATFSGGDQETQYFGPGTRLLVL.

The genes are TRBV5-1 and TRBJ2-5; 11 nucleotides line up with TRBD2. This CDR3 contains 17 residues. J was trimmed by 0 bases and V by 0 bases; bases with no gene match: 4. From germline, CDR1 is SGHRS and CDR2 YFSETQ. CDR3 in amino acids: CASSLGMTSGDQETQYF. For the CDR3, the DNA is TGCGCCAGCAGCTTGGGGATGACTAGCGGGGACCAAGAGACCCAGTACTTC.

The chain uses TRBV15 and TRBJ2-3; 9 bases are a match to TRBD2. This CDR3 is built from 16 residues. Germline values: CDR1 LNHNV, CDR2 YYDKDF (reference sequence). J was trimmed by 5 bases and V by 3 bases; bases with no gene match: 9. The CDR3 spells CATSSEGGGAKDTQYF. In nucleotides, the CDR3 is TGTGCCACCAGCAGCGAGGGCGGGGGGGCCAAAGATACGCAGTATTTT.

The rearrangement uses TRBV6-2 or TRBV6-3 and TRBJ1-5; possibly TRBD1 for D (6 bases). Trimming shortened V by 2 bases and J by 1 base, and 18 bases separated the two germline ends. Per germline, CDR1 MNHEY and CDR2 SVGEGT. The CDR3 sequence is 18 residues long. This CDR3 reads CASSYPAGAPESNQPQHF. In DNA form, the CDR3 reads TGTGCCAGCAGTTACCCGGCAGGGGCTCCCGAAAGCAATCAGCCCCAGCATTTT.

This chain links TRBV2 with TRBJ2-1; possible D gene TRBD1, 5 bases. Germline CDR1 is SNHLY and CDR2 is FYNNEI. This CDR3 has 11 amino acids. The V end lost 3 bases, the J end lost 12 bases, and 9 bases lay between the germline ends. This chain's CDR3 is CASSEVQGQFF. The CDR3 coding sequence is TGTGCCAGCAGTGAGGTCCAGGGGCAGTTCTTC.

The chain couples TRBV7-8 to TRBJ2-7, with 9 bases that match TRBD1. V gave up 5 bases and J gave up 3 bases; unmatched junction bases: 11. Germline V lookup: CDR1 SGHVS, CDR2 FQNEAQ. CDR3 length equals 16 residues. Here the CDR3 reads CASSATGGAGYYEQYF. The DNA of the CDR3 is TGTGCCAGCAGCGCTACAGGGGGCGCAGGTTACTACGAGCAGTACTTC. The full variable domain, rest sourced from reference TRBV7-8 and TRBJ2-7, is GAGVSQSPRYKVAKRGQDVALRCDPISGHVSLFWYQQALGQGPEFLTYFQNEAQLDKSGLPSDRFFAERPEGSVSTLKIQRTQQEDSAVYLCASSATGGAGYYEQYFGPGTRLTVT.

This clone has more than one count but fewer than ten. V and J are TRBV6-2 or TRBV6-3 and TRBJ1-1, with D possibly matching TRBD1 (6 bases). V was trimmed by 2 bases and J by 3 bases, leaving 7 bases between them. The CDR3 runs to 13 residues. Germline lookup yields CDR1 MNHEY and CDR2 SVGEGT. CDR3 loop: CASSYNRDTEAFF. The CDR3 DNA follows: TGTGCCAGCAGTTACAACAGGGACACTGAAGCTTTCTTT.

The chain carries TRBV4-3 and TRBJ1-1, with a tentative D call TRBD1 (5 bases). V dropped 1 base and J dropped 5 bases, with 17 bases sitting between them. Germline V gene sequence: CDR1 LGHNA, CDR2 YSLEER. The CDR3 totals 16 residues. CDR3 bases: TGCGCCAGCAGCCAAGCGATGGGGCAGCACCTTACTGAAGCTTTCTTT. Its protein is CASSQAMGQHLTEAFF.

The genes are TRBV3-1 (or the pseudogene TRBV3-2) and TRBJ2-1; D is perhaps TRBD2 (6 bases). The V and J ends lost 8 bases and 6 bases respectively, with 20 bases between them. This CDR3 spans 15 amino acids. From germline, CDR1 is LGHDT and CDR2 YNNKEL (reference sequence). The CDR3 loop is CASGPGPGGVNEQFF. CDR3 nucleotide sequence: TGTGCCAGCGGACCGGGACCCGGAGGGGTCAATGAGCAGTTCTTC.

This clone was seen more than once but under ten times. The chain links TRBV19 to TRBJ2-2; possibly TRBD1 for D (6 bases). V was shortened by 6 bases and J by 4 bases, with 15 bases between the two germline ends. CDR1 and CDR2 (germline): LNHDA, SQIVND (reference sequence). The CDR3 consists of 15 residues. CDR3 DNA: TGTGCCAGTAGCGTAACCGGGACACCCACCGGGGAGCTGTTTTTT. Amino acids: CASSVTGTPTGELFF. The full variable domain, completed using reference TRBV19 and TRBJ2-2, is DGGITQSPKYLFRKEGQNVTLSCEQNLNHDAMYWYRQDPGQGLRLIYYSQIVNDFQKGDIAEGYSVSREKKESFPLTVTSAQKNPTAFYLCASSVTGTPTGELFFGEGSRLTVL.

This sequence joins TRBV5-1 and TRBJ2-1, with 7 positions matching TRBD2. V gave up 5 bases and J gave up 7 bases; unmatched junction bases: 6. The CDR3 runs 13 residues. Germline values: CDR1 SGHRS, CDR2 YFSETQ. CDR3 in amino acids: CASSTGGRNEQFF. The CDR3 nucleotides read TGCGCCAGCAGTACGGGGGGTAGGAATGAGCAGTTCTTC.

V and J are TRBV5-6 and TRBJ1-5; the match to TRBD1 covers 10 bases. The V gene end was trimmed by 4 bases and the J gene end by 6 bases; junction bases not matched to a gene: 7. The CDR3 contains 15 residues. CDR1 is SGHDT, CDR2 YYEEEE, per germline. The CDR3 loop is CASSPGTGAFQPQHF. CDR3 DNA sequence: TGTGCCAGCAGCCCCGGGACAGGGGCTTTTCAGCCCCAGCATTTT.

The V and J genes are TRBV5-4 and TRBJ1-1; D possibly corresponds to TRBD1 (5 bases). V was cut by 6 bases and J by 0 bases, with 15 bases left in between. From germline, CDR1 is SGHNT and CDR2 YYREEE (reference sequence). This CDR3 comprises 15 residues. CDR3 protein: CASTNGRGLNTEAFF. CDR3 bases: TGTGCCAGCACAAATGGGAGGGGCCTGAACACTGAAGCTTTCTTT.

This chain links TRBV5-1 with TRBJ2-1, with 10 bases aligning to TRBD2. V was pared by 7 bases and J by 9 bases, with 10 bases of the junction left unmatched. Per germline, CDR1 SGHRS and CDR2 YFSETQ. The CDR3 runs to 14 residues. CDR3 nucleotides: TGCGCCAGCGGAGCGGGGGGGCTTTTCGGTGAGCAGTTCTTC. This encodes CASGAGGLFGEQFF.

This clone came up a few times. This sample also contains other DNA sequences that code for the same CDR3. The V gene is TRBV27, the J gene TRBJ1-2; D unclear. Germline V gives CDR1 MNHEY, CDR2 SMNVEV (reference sequence). V lost 2 bases to trimming and J lost 1 base, with 5 bases between them. The CDR3 has 13 amino acids. The CDR3 nucleotides read TGTGCCAGCAGTTTAGGCGGTAACTATGGCTACACCTTC. Its translation: CASSLGGNYGYTF.